The clone carrying this TCR beta chain has a handful of counts. Losses at the gene ends were 5 bases for V and 2 bases for J; bases not matched to a gene: 6. The CDR3 covers 16 residues. The germline V gene encodes CDR1 MDHEN and CDR2 SYDVKM. The data derive from a study of blood T cell repertoires in COVID-19. The method was immunoSEQ multiplex PCR; TCRdb's version includes in-frame clones alone and lacks a portion of them. The data show around 130,000 clones, 65% to 85% seen once. Sequenced material: peripheral blood. This sequence was found in a man between 65 and 85 years old with acute or convalescent COVID-19. The gene calls are TRBV28 and TRBJ2-1; 10 bases align to TRBD1. This CDR3 is CASSPGGQGAYNEQFF. CDR3 DNA: TGTGCCAGCAGTCCAGGCGGACAGGGGGCCTACAATGAGCAGTTCTTC.